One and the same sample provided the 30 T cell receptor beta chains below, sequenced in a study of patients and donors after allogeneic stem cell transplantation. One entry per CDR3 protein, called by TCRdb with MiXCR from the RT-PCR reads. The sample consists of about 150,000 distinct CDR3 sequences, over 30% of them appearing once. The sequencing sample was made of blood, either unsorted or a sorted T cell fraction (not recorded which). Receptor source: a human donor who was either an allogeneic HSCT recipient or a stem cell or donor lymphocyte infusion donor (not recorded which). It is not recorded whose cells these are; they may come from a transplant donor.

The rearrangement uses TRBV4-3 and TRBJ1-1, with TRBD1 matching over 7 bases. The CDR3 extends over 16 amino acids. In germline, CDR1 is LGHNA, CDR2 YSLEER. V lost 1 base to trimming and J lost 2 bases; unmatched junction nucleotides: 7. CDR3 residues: CASSQVTGALNTEAFF. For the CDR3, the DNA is TGCGCCAGCAGCCAAGTAACAGGGGCCCTAAACACTGAAGCTTTCTTT.

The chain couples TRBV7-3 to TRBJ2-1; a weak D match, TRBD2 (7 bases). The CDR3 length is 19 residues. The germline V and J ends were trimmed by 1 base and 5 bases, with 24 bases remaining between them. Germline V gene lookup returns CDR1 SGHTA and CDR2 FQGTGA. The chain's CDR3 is CASSLIPQSSAGAHNEQFF. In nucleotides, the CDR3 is TGTGCCAGCAGCTTAATCCCCCAATCCTCTGCGGGGGCCCACAATGAGCAGTTCTTC.

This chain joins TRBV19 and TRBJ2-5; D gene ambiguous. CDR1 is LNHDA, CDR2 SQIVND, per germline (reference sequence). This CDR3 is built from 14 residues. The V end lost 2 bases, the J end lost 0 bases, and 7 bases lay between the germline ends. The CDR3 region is CASSIKGYQETQYF. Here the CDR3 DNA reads TGTGCCAGTAGTATAAAAGGGTACCAAGAGACCCAGTACTTC.

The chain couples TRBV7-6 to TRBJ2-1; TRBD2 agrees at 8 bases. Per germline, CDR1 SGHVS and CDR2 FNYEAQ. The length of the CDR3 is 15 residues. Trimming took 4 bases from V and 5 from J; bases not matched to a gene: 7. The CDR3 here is CASSYAGGGHNEQFF. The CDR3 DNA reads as TGTGCCAGCAGCTACGCCGGGGGGGGACACAATGAGCAGTTCTTC.

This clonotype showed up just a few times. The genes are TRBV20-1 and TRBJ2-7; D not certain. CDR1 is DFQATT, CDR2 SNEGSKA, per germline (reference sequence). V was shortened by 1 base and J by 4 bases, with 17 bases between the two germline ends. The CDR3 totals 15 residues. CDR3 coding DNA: TGCAGTGCTAGAGTAGGCGGAATATCAACATACGAGCAGTACTTC. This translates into CSARVGGISTYEQYF.

The CDR3 nucleotides are TGTGCCAGCAGTGGGGACAGGGGGCTCGGGCAGCCCCAGCATTTT. It translates to CASSGDRGLGQPQHF. This chain connects TRBV12-3 or TRBV12-4 to TRBJ1-5; 12 bases agree with TRBD1. J lost 7 bases, V lost 5 bases, and 6 bases had no gene match. The CDR3 is made up of 15 amino acids.

Written as DNA, the CDR3 is TGCGCCAGCAGCCCCCGGCAGGGCAACTATGGCTACACCTTC. This codes for CASSPRQGNYGYTF. The chain has TRBV4-1 and TRBJ1-2, with a possible D match to TRBD1 (5 bases). The CDR3 contains 14 residues. Germline CDR1 and CDR2: MGHRA and YSYEKL. Trimming took off 4 bases at V and 2 bases at J, with 11 bases between the two ends.

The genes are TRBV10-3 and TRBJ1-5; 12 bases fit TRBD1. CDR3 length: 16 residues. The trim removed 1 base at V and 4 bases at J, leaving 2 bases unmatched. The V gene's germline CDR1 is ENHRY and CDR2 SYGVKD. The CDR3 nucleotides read TGTGCCATCAGTGAGTTGGGACAGGGGGCGAATCAGCCCCAGCATTTT. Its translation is CAISELGQGANQPQHF.

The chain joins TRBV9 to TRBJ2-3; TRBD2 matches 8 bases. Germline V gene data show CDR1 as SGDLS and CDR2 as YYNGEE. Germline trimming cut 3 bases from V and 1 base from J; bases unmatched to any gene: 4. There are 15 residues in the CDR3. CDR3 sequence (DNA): TGTGCCAGCAGCGGAAGTAGCGGGGGCACAGATACGCAGTATTTT. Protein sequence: CASSGSSGGTDTQYF.

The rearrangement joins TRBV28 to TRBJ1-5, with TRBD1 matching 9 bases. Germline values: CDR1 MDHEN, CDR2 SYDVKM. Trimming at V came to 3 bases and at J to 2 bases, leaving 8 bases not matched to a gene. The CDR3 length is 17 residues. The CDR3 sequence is CASSFIQGAPGNQPQHF. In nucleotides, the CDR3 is TGTGCCAGCAGTTTTATACAGGGGGCGCCGGGCAATCAGCCCCAGCATTTT.

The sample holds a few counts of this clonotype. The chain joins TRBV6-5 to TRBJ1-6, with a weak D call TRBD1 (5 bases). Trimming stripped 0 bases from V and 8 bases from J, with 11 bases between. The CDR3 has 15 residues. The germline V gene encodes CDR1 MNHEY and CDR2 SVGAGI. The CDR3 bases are TGTGCCAGCAGTTACTCTGGAGGGGAGGATTCACCCCTCCACTTT. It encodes CASSYSGGEDSPLHF.

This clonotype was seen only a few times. The CDR3 is CASSRQGRETQYF. CDR3 bases: TGTGCCAGCAGTCGACAGGGGAGGGAGACCCAGTACTTC. The chain joins TRBV12-3 or TRBV12-4 to TRBJ2-5; 8 positions agree with TRBD1. J gave up 5 bases and V 5 bases, and 4 bases lay outside the gene matches. The length of the CDR3 is 13 residues.

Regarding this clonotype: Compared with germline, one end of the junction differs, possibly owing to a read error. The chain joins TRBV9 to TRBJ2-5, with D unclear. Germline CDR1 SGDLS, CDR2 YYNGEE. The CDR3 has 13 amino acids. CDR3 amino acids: CVSSVGSQETQYF. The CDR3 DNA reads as TGTGTCAGCAGCGTAGGATCCCAAGAGACCCAGTACTTC.

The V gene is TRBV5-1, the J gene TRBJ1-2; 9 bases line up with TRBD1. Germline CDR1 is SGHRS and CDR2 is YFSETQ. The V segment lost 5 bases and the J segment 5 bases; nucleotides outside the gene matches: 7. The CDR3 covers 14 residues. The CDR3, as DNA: TGCGCCAGCAGACCGGGACAGGGAACATATGGCTACACCTTC. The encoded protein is CASRPGQGTYGYTF.

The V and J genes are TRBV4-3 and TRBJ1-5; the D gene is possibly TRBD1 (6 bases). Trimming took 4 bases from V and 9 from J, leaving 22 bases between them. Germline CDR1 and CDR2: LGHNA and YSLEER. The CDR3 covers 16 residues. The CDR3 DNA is TGCGCCAGCAGCCCCCGAGGACAGACATCACCATCGCCCCAGCATTTT. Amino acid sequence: CASSPRGQTSPSPQHF.

The CDR3 loop reads CASSELSAGGAGYGYTF. The CDR3 nucleotides read TGTGCCAGCAGTGAGCTGTCGGCAGGGGGCGCCGGCTATGGCTACACCTTC. The chain joins TRBV25-1 to TRBJ1-2, with 8 bases fitting TRBD1. There are 17 residues in the CDR3. The germline CDR1 and CDR2 sequences are MGHDK and SYGVNS. Trimming took 3 bases from V and 4 from J; bases not matched to a gene: 13.

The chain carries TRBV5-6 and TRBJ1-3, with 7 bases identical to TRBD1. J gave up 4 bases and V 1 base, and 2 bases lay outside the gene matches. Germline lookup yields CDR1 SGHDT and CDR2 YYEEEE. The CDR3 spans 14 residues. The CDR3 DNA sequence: TGTGCCAGCAGCTTGCAACAGGGGGGAAACACCATATATTTT. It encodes CASSLQQGGNTIYF.

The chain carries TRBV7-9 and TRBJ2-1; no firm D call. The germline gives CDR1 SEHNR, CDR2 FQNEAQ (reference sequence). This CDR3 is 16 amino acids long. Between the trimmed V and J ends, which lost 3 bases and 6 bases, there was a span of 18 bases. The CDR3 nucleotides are TGTGCCAGCAGCTTCCCGGTTCCCATGCAGCGCAATGAGCAGTTCTTC. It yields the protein CASSFPVPMQRNEQFF.

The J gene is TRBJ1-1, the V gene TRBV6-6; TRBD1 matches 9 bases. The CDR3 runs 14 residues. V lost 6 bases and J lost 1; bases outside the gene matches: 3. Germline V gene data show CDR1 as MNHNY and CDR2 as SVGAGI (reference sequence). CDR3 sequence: CASRDRGRNTEAFF. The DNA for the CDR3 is TGTGCCAGCAGGGACAGGGGCCGGAACACTGAAGCTTTCTTT.

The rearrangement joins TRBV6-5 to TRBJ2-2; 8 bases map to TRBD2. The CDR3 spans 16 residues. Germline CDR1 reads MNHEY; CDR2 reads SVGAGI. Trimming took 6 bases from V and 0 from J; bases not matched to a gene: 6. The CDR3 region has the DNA TGTGCCAGCAGCCACGTTAGCGGGACGAACACCGGGGAGCTGTTTTTT. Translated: CASSHVSGTNTGELFF.

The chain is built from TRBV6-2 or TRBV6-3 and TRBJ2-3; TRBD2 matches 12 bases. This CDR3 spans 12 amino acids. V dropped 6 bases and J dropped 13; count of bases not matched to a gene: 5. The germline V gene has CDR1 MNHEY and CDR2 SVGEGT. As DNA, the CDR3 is TGTGCCAGCAGACGACTAGCGGGGGATGAGTATTTT. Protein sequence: CASRRLAGDEYF.

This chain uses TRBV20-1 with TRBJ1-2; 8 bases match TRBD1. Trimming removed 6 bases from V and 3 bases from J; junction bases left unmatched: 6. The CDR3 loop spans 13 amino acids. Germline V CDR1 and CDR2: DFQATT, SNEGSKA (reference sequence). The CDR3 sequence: CSAPQGADYGYTF. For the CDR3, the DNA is TGCAGTGCCCCGCAGGGGGCGGACTATGGCTACACCTTC.

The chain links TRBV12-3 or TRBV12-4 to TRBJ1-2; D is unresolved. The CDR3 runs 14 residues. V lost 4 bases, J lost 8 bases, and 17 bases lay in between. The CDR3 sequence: CASSSVGPTKGYTF. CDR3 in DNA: TGTGCCAGCAGTTCAGTTGGGCCGACTAAAGGCTACACCTTC.

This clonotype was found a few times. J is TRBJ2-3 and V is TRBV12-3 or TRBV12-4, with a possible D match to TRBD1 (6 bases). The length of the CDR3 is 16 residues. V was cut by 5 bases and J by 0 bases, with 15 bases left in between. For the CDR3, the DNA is TGTGCCAGCAGTGGGATGACAGGCGCTAGCACAGATACGCAGTATTTT. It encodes CASSGMTGASTDTQYF.

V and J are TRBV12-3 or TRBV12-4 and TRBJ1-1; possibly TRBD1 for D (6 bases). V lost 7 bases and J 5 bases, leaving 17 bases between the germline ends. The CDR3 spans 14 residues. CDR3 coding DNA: TGTGCCAGCAACAACCCCACAGGGAGGACTGAAGCTTTCTTT. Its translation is CASNNPTGRTEAFF.

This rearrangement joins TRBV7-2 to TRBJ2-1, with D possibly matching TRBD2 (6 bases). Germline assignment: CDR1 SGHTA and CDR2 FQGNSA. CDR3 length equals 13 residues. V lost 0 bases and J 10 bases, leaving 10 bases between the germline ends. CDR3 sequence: CASSLAGLREQFF. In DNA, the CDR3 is TGTGCCAGCAGCTTAGCGGGACTTAGGGAGCAGTTCTTC.

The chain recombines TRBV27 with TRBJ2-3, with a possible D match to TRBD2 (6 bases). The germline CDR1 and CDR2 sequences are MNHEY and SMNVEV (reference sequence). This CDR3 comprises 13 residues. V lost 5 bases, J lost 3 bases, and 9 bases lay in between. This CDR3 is CASSVEGTDTQYF. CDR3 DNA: TGTGCCAGCAGTGTGGAGGGTACAGATACGCAGTATTTT.

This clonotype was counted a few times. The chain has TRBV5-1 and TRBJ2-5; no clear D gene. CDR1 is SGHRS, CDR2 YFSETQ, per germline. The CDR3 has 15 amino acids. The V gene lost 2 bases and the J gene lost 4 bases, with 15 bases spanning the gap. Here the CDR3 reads CASSLGRASRETQYF. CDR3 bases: TGCGCCAGCAGCTTAGGCCGAGCCTCCCGAGAGACCCAGTACTTC.

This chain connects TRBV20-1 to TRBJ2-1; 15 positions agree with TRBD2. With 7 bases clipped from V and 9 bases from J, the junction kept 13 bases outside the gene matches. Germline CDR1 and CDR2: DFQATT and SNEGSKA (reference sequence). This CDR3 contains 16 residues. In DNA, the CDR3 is TGCAGTGTCGAGCCGGGACTAGCGGGGGGCCCTGCTGAGCAGTTCTTC. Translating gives CSVEPGLAGGPAEQFF.

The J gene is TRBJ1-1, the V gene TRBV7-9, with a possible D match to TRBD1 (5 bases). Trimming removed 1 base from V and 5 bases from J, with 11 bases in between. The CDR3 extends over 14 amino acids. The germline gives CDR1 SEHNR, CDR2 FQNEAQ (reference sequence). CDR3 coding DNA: TGTGCCAGCAGCTTAGAGGCCGGGGGGACTGAAGCTTTCTTT. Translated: CASSLEAGGTEAFF.